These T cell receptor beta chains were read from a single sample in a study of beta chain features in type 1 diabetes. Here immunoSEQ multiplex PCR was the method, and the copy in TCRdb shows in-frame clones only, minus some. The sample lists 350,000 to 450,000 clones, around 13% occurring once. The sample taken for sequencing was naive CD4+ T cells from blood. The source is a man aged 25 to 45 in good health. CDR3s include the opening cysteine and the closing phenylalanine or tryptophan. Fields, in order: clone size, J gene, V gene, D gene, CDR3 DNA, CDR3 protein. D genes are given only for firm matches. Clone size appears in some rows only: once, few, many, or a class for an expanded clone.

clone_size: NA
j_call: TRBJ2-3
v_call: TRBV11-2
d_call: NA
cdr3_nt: TGTGCCAGCAGCCTACTACGGACGGCGCCTAGCACAGATACGCAGTATTTT
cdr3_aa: CASSLLRTAPSTDTQYF

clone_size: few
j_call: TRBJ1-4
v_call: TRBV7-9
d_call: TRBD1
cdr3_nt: TGTGCCAGCAGCGGCGCTCAGGGGGCGCTTCCCAGTGAAAAACTGTTTTTT
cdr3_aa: CASSGAQGALPSEKLFF

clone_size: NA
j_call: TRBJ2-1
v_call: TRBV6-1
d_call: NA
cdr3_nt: TGTGCCAGCAGTGAAGTCAGGGCTAATGAGCAGTTCTTC
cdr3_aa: CASSEVRANEQFF

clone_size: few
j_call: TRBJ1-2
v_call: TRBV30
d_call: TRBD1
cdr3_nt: TGTGCCTGGAGTCGGGACAGGGGGGATGGCTACACCTTC
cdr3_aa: CAWSRDRGDGYTF

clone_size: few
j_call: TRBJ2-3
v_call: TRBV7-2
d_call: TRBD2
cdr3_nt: TGTGCCAGCAGCTTAGTATCGGCTAGCGGGGGGGCCACAGATACGCAGTATTTT
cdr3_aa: CASSLVSASGGATDTQYF

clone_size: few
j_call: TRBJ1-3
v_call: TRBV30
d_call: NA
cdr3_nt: TGTGCCTGGAATCAAGAGGGAGCTGCTGGAAACACCATATATTTT
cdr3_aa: CAWNQEGAAGNTIYF

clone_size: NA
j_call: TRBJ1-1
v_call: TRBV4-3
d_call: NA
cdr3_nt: TGCGCCAGCAGCCAAGAGCGTGGCACTGAAGCTTTCTTT
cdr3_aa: CASSQERGTEAFF

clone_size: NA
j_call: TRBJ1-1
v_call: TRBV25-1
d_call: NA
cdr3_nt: TGTGCCAGCAGTGCGCTGCAGAACACTGAAGCTTTCTTT
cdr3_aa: CASSALQNTEAFF

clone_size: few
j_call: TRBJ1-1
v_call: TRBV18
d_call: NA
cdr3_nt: TGTGCCAGCTCATCCCTTGTGGGGAACACTGAAGCTTTCTTT
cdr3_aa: CASSSLVGNTEAFF

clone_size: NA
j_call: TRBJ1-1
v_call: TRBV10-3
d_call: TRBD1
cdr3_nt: TGTGCCATCAGTGAGGGACAGGGGGCGAGTGCTTTCTTT
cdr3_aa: CAISEGQGASAFF

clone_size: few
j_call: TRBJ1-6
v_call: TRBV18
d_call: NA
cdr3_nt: TGTGCCAGCTCCACGGGGGCAGGACGCCACTTT
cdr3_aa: CASSTGAGRHF

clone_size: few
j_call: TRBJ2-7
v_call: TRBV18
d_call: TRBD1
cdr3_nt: TGTGCCAGCTCCCGACAGGGGGCTAACTACGAGCAGTACTTC
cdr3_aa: CASSRQGANYEQYF

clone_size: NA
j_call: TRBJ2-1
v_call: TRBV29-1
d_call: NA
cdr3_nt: TGCAGCGTTGGGACTCGGGGGCTCGGAACGCAGTTCTTC
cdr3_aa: CSVGTRGLGTQFF

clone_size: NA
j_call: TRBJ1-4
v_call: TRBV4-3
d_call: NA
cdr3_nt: TGCGCCAGCAGCCAGGCGGGACAAGCTAATGAAAAACTGTTTTTT
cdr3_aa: CASSQAGQANEKLFF

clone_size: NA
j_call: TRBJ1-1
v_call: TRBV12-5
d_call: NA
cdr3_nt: TGTGCTAGTGGTTTTAACACTGAAGCTTTCTTT
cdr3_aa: CASGFNTEAFF

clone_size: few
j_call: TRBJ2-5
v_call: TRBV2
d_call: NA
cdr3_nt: TGTGCCAGCCGCGGCCGGGAAGCGCAAGAGACCCAGTACTTC
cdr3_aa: CASRGREAQETQYF

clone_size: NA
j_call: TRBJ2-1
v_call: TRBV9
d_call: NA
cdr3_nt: TGTGCCAGCAGCGTAGACCGCGGGGCTTACAATGAGCAGTTCTTC
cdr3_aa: CASSVDRGAYNEQFF

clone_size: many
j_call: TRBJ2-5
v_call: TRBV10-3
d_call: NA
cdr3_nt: TGTGCCATCAGTGGGGACCCAGAGACCCAGTACTTC
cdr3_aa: CAISGDPETQYF

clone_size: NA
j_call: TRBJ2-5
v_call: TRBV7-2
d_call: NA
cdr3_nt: TGTGCCAGCAGCTTCAGAGAAGAGACCCAGTACTTC
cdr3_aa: CASSFREETQYF

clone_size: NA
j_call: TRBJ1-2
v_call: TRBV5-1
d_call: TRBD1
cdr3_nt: TGCGCCAGCAGCCGAGGGACAGGCCGTTACTATGGCTACACCTTC
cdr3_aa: CASSRGTGRYYGYTF

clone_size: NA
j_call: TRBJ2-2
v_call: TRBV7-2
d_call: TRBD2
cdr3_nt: TGTGCCAGCAGGGGGACTAGCGGGAGTTTAACCGGGGAGCTGTTTTTT
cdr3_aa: CASRGTSGSLTGELFF

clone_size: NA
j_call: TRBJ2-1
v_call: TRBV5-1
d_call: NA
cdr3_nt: TGCGCCAGCAGCTGGGGGGCAGACTCCTACAATGAGCAGTTCTTC
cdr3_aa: CASSWGADSYNEQFF

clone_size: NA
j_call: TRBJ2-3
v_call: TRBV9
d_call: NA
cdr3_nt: TGTGCCAGCAGCCTCCCAGGGGGGAGCACAGATACGCAGTATTTT
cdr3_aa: CASSLPGGSTDTQYF

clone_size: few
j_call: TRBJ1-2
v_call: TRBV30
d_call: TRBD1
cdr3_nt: TGTGCCTGGAGTGCTATCCGGACAGGGGGCTATGGCTACACCTTC
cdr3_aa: CAWSAIRTGGYGYTF

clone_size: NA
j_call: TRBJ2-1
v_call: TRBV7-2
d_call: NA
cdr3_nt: TGTGCCAGCAGCCCCCGTGGGGGAACAACACTTGGCTCCTACAATGAGCAGTTCTTC
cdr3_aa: CASSPRGGTTLGSYNEQFF

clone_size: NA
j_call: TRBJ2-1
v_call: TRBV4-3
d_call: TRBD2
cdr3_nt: TGCGCCAGCAGCCAAGTGGCGGGGGGGTACAATGAGCAGTTCTTC
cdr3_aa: CASSQVAGGYNEQFF

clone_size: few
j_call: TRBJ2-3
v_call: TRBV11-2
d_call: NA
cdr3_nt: TGTGCCAGCAGCCTAGACCGGACCCTCACAGATACGCAGTATTTT
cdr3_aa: CASSLDRTLTDTQYF

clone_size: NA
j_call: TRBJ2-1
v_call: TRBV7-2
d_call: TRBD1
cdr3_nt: TGTGCCAGCAGCTTTGACAGGGGAATGGGTGAGCAGTTCTTC
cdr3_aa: CASSFDRGMGEQFF

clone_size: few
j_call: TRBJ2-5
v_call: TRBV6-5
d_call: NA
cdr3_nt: TGTGCCAGCAGTTACCGGCTAGCGAGCCGACAAGAGACCCAGTACTTC
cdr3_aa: CASSYRLASRQETQYF

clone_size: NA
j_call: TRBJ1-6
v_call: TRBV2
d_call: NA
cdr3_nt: TGTGCCAGCAGCGTACGGTATAATTCACCCCTCCACTTT
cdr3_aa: CASSVRYNSPLHF

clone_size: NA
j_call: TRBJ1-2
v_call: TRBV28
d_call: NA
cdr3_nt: TGTGCCAGCATCCAGGACCGACCTAACTATGGCTACACCTTC
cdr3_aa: CASIQDRPNYGYTF

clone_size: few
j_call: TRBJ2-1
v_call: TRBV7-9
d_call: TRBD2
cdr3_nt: TGTGCCAGCAGCTTTAATAGCGGGAGTAAGTTCTTC
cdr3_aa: CASSFNSGSKFF

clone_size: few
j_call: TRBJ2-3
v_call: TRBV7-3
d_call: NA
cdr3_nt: TGTGCCAGCAGCGTTGACCGCCCTGGCACAGATACGCAGTATTTT
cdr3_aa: CASSVDRPGTDTQYF

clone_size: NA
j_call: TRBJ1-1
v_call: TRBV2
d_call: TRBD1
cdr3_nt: TGTGCCAGCAGAAGGGACAGGACTTTCTTT
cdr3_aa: CASRRDRTFF

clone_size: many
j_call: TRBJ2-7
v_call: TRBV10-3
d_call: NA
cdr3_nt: TGTGCCATCAGTGAGGGGCCTCGGGAGCAGTACTTC
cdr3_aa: CAISEGPREQYF

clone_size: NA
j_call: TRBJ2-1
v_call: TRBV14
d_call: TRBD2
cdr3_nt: TGTGCCAGCAGCCGAAGTGCGCTAGCGGGAGGGCAGGTCTTC
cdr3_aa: CASSRSALAGGQVF

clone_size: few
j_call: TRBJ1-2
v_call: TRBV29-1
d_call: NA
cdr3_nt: TGCAGCGCAAGAGCCCTAGACTCGGGCTATGGCTACACCTTC
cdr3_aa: CSARALDSGYGYTF

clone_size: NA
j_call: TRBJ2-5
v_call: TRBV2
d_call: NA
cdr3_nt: TGTGCCAGCAGTGAATCATTCGAGACCCAGTACTTC
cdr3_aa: CASSESFETQYF

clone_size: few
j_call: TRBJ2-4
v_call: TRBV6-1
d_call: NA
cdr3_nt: TGTGCCAGCAGCCAAACCATTGGACAGACCATTCAGTACTTC
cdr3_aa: CASSQTIGQTIQYF

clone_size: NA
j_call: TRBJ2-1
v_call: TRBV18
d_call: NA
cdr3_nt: TGTGCCAGCTCGCCGGTTAACTACAATGAGCAGTTCTTC
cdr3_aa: CASSPVNYNEQFF

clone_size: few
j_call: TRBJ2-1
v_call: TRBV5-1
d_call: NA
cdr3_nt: TGCGCCAGCAGCTCCAGGGGCACCTCATACAATGAGCAGTTCTTC
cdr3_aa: CASSSRGTSYNEQFF

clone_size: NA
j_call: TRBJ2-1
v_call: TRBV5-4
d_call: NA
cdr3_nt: TGTGCCAGCAGCTCGGGGGTGACAGGGTTTGGTGAGCAGTTCTTC
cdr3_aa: CASSSGVTGFGEQFF

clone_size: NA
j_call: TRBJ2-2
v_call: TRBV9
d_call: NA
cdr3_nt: TGTGCCAGCGGTCCTGCCCTTAACACCGGGGAGCTGTTTTTT
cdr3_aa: CASGPALNTGELFF

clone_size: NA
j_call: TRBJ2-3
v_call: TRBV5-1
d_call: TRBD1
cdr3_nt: TGCGCCAGCAGTCCCGGTCTAAGATCCGGGACAGGGGCGGATACGCAGTATTTT
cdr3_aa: CASSPGLRSGTGADTQYF

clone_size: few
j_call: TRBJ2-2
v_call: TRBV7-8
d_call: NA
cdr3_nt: TGTGCCAGCAGCTTCAGCACCGGGGAGCTGTTTTTT
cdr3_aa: CASSFSTGELFF

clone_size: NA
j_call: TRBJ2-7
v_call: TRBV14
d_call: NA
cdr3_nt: TGTGCCAGCAGCCAATTTTTAGGGACCAGCCCCGAGCAGTACTTC
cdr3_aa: CASSQFLGTSPEQYF

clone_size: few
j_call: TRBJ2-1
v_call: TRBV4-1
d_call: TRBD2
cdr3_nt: TGCGCCAGCACTCAAAGAGGTGGGACTAGCGGGAGTGCAGTGGCGGATGAGCAGTTCTTC
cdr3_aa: CASTQRGGTSGSAVADEQFF

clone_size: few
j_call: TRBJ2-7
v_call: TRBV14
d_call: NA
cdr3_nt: TGTGCCAGCAGCCCCATTCGGGGCCGGGGGGAGCAGTACTTC
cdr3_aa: CASSPIRGRGEQYF

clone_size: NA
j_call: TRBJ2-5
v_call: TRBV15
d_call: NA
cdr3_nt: TGTGCCACCAGCAGAGAGGGGAACAGGCGTCAAGAGACCCAGTACTTC
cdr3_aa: CATSREGNRRQETQYF

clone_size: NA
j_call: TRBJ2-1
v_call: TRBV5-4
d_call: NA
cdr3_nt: TGTGCCAGCTTCCCTCGTCCGCACCTACAGTTTAACAATGAGCAGTTCTTC
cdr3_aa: CASFPRPHLQFNNEQFF

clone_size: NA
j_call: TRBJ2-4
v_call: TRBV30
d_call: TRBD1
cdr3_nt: TGTGCCTGGGTACAGGGGGCCCGGGGCATTCAGTACTTC
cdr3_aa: CAWVQGARGIQYF

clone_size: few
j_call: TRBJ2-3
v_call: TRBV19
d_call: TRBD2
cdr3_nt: TGTGCCAGTAGTTCGCTAGCGGGAGGCCGAGGGGTGGATACGCAGTATTTT
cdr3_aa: CASSSLAGGRGVDTQYF

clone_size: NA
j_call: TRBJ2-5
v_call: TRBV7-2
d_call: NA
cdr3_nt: TGTGCCAGCAGCTTAGCGCGGGTGGAGACCCAGTACTTC
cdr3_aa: CASSLARVETQYF

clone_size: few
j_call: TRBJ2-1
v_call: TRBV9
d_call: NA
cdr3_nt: TGTGCCAGCAGCGTAGGGAGGACTGGGATCTACAATGAGCAGTTCTTC
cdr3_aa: CASSVGRTGIYNEQFF

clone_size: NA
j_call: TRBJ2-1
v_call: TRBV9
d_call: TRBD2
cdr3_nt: TGTGCCAGCAGCGTAGCTAGCGGGGGGAGCTACAATGAGCAGTTCTTC
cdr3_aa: CASSVASGGSYNEQFF

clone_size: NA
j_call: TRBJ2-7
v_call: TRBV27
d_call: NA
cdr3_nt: TGTGCCAGCAGTCTACGGGCCGACATATCCTACGAGCAGTACTTC
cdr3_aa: CASSLRADISYEQYF

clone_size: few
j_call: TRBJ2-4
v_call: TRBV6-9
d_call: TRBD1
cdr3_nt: TGTGCCAGTACCGGGACAGGGCCGGGAGGAAACATTCAGTACTTC
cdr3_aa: CASTGTGPGGNIQYF

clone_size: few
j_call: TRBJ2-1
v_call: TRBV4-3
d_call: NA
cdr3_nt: TGCGCCAGCAGCCAAGAAGGCCTCAGGGACGGGTACAATGAGCAGTTCTTC
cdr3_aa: CASSQEGLRDGYNEQFF

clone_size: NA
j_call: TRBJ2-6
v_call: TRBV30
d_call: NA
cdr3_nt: TGTGCCTGGAGTGTACAGGGCGCTGGGGCCAACGTCCTGACTTTC
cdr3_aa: CAWSVQGAGANVLTF

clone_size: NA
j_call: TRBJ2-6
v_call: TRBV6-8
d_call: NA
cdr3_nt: TGTGCCAGCAGTTACTCTCCGATGGGCCCGGGCACTGGGGCCAACGTCCTGACTTTC
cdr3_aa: CASSYSPMGPGTGANVLTF